Below, 17 T cell receptor beta chains from the same sample are listed, as sequenced in a study of long-term antiretroviral therapy in people with HIV. Investigators performed immunoSEQ version v3.0 at survey level. The protocol was immunoSEQ multiplex PCR, while the TCRdb copy is restricted to in-frame clones and leaves out a portion. The sample includes 13,000 or so clones, around 77% of them seen just once. The source was unsorted PBMCs, collected 1.3 years after starting antiretroviral therapy. Receptors originate from a woman aged 18-30 years with HIV.

In its sample, this clone was seen once. The chain carries TRBV7-2 and TRBJ1-5, with 8 bases aligning to TRBD1. Germline V CDR1 and CDR2: SGHTA, FQGNSA. Trimming removed 1 base from V and 2 bases from J; junction bases left unmatched: 1. The CDR3 consists of 15 residues. CDR3 in DNA: TGTGCCAGCAGCTTAGACAGGGGGGGCAATCAGCCCCAGCATTTT. It is translated as CASSLDRGGNQPQHF.

By sample fraction, this clone is medium-sized. The J gene is TRBJ2-2, the V gene TRBV7-6, with D perhaps TRBD2 (5 bases). V lost 4 bases to trimming and J lost 5 bases, with 17 bases between them. Germline V gene sequence: CDR1 SGHVS, CDR2 FNYEAQ. The CDR3 length is 16 residues. The CDR3 is CASSSRGGLTTGELFF. The CDR3 nucleotides are TGTGCCAGCAGCTCTCGAGGTGGACTTACAACCGGGGAGCTGTTTTTT.

This clone was seen a handful of times. V gene TRBV11-2 combines with J gene TRBJ2-2, with unresolved D. The CDR3 is 15 residues long. V was pared by 5 bases and J by 6 bases, with 16 bases between. Germline V gene sequence: CDR1 SGHAT, CDR2 FQNNGV. CDR3 bases: TGTGCCAGCAGCCCCATCAAAGGATCAGCCGGGGAGCTGTTTTTT. Translated: CASSPIKGSAGELFF.

This clone was picked up a small number of times. The rearrangement links TRBV19 to TRBJ2-1, with 8 bases identical to TRBD1. Trimming removed 3 bases from V and 7 bases from J; junction bases left unmatched: 2. The CDR3 runs 13 residues. CDR1 and CDR2 (germline): LNHDA, SQIVND (reference sequence). The CDR3 region has the DNA TGTGCCAGTAGTATCAGGGGGCTTAATGAGCAGTTCTTC. Its translation: CASSIRGLNEQFF.

CDR3 DNA sequence: TGTGCCCCCAGGGAGGGATTAGAGACCCAGTACTTC. This encodes CAPREGLETQYF. This chain joins TRBV27 and TRBJ2-5, with TRBD2 identical over 7 bases. The junction had 7 bases not matched to a gene; V was cut back by 11 bases and J by 4 bases. The CDR3 has 12 residues. Germline values: CDR1 MNHEY, CDR2 SMNVEV (reference sequence).

The gene calls are TRBV29-1 and TRBJ1-3; D possibly corresponds to TRBD1 (6 bases). The CDR3 contains 13 residues. Trimming cost V 2 bases and J 8 bases, with 13 bases left between them. The germline V gene encodes CDR1 SQVTM and CDR2 ANQGSEA. CDR3 region: CSVEYQGLDTIYF. CDR3 nucleotides: TGCAGCGTTGAATATCAGGGGTTAGACACCATATATTTT. Looking up the rest from reference TRBV29-1 and TRBJ1-3 gives the full variable domain: SAVISQKPSRDICQRGTSLTIQCQVDSQVTMMFWYRQQPGQSLTLIATANQGSEATYESGFVIDKFPISRPNLTFSTLTVSNMSPEDSSIYLCSVEYQGLDTIYFGEGSWLTVV.

The gene calls are TRBV4-3 and TRBJ2-5, with D maybe TRBD1 (6 bases). V was pared by 0 bases and J by 4 bases, with 6 bases between. CDR1 and CDR2 from the germline V gene are LGHNA and YSLEER. The CDR3 runs to 13 residues. CDR3 residues: CASSQDRGETQYF. CDR3 DNA: TGCGCCAGCAGCCAAGACAGGGGAGAGACCCAGTACTTC.

This chain uses TRBV4-2 with TRBJ1-2; 11 bases match TRBD1. The germline V gene has CDR1 LGHNA and CDR2 YNFKEQ. V was clipped by 3 bases and J by 4 bases; unmatched bases: 4. The CDR3 runs to 15 residues. CDR3 sequence: CASSQDRGRAYGYTF. In nucleotides, the CDR3 is TGTGCCAGCAGCCAGGACAGGGGGCGCGCCTATGGCTACACCTTC.

This chain joins TRBV2 and TRBJ2-5; D remains ambiguous. The CDR3 covers 11 residues. V gave up 4 bases and J gave up 4 bases, with 4 bases separating them. Germline V lookup: CDR1 SNHLY, CDR2 FYNNEI. The CDR3 DNA reads TGTGCCAGCAGTGCTCGAGAGACCCAGTACTTC. Translation gives CASSARETQYF.

This chain uses TRBV12-5 with TRBJ1-2; weak D call: TRBD1 (6 bases). Trimming pared 5 bases from V and 2 bases from J, leaving 15 bases between. Per the germline V gene, CDR1 is LGHNT and CDR2 is FRNRAP. The CDR3 runs to 15 residues. CDR3 amino acids: CASGPRQGLNYGYTF. In nucleotides, the CDR3 is TGTGCTAGTGGTCCACGGCAGGGGCTAAACTATGGCTACACCTTC.

The chain links TRBV5-6 to TRBJ2-3; 7 bases match TRBD1. CDR1 and CDR2 from the germline V gene are SGHDT and YYEEEE. The junction had 6 bases not matched to a gene; V was cut back by 0 bases and J by 2 bases. The CDR3 length is 16 residues. CDR3 protein: CASSLDPQGHTDTQYF. The CDR3 nucleotides read TGTGCCAGCAGCTTGGATCCACAGGGGCACACAGATACGCAGTATTTT.

The chain recombines TRBV9 with TRBJ2-1; TRBD2 aligns across 9 bases. This CDR3 contains 17 residues. Trimming at V came to 3 bases and at J to 6 bases, leaving 13 bases not matched to a gene. CDR1 and CDR2 from the germline V gene are SGDLS and YYNGEE. The CDR3 loop is CASSADLSGGPGNEQFF. CDR3 in DNA: TGTGCCAGCAGCGCTGACCTTAGCGGGGGCCCGGGCAATGAGCAGTTCTTC.

This chain connects TRBV7-9 to TRBJ1-1; possible D gene TRBD1, 6 bases. Germline V CDR1 and CDR2: SEHNR, FQNEAQ (reference sequence). CDR3 length: 15 residues. Trimming left V 4 bases short and J 3 bases short, with 15 bases between. The CDR3 DNA sequence: TGTGCCAGCAGCTCCACAGGGCCGGGGTACACTGAAGCTTTCTTT. Translated, it gives CASSSTGPGYTEAFF.

The V and J genes are TRBV28 and TRBJ1-2, with 12 bases that match TRBD1. The CDR3 spans 15 residues. Germline-derived CDR1 and CDR2 are MDHEN and SYDVKM. With 4 bases clipped from V and 5 bases from J, the junction kept 5 bases outside the gene matches. The CDR3 loop is CASSSPGQGAYGYTF. The CDR3 DNA reads TGTGCCAGCAGTTCACCGGGACAGGGGGCGTATGGCTACACCTTC.

The chain links TRBV5-1 to TRBJ2-2; 12 positions agree with TRBD2. Germline V gives CDR1 SGHRS, CDR2 YFSETQ. This CDR3 is 17 amino acids long. V lost 2 bases and J lost 6; bases outside the gene matches: 8. CDR3: CASSFPAGTSGPGELFF. The CDR3 DNA is TGCGCCAGCAGCTTTCCAGCCGGGACTAGCGGGCCCGGGGAGCTGTTTTTT.

The V call is TRBV14, the J call TRBJ1-6; D unclear. V shed 0 bases and J shed 7 bases, with 10 bases lying between them. The CDR3 is 15 residues long. CDR1 SGHDN and CDR2 FVKESK come from the germline V gene. CDR3 protein: CASSQDPPSNSPLHF. In nucleotides, the CDR3 is TGTGCCAGCAGCCAAGACCCCCCCAGCAATTCACCCCTCCACTTT.

This chain joins TRBV19 and TRBJ2-7; TRBD2 is a possible D gene (5 bases). CDR3 length: 14 amino acids. Germline CDR1 is LNHDA and CDR2 is SQIVND (reference sequence). V was cut by 5 bases and J by 3 bases, with 14 bases left in between. CDR3 region: CASSPGSANYEQYF. The CDR3 DNA follows: TGTGCCAGTAGTCCGGGGTCCGCAAACTACGAGCAGTACTTC.